Below, one T cell receptor (beta chain) is given with its context. Its antigen is not identified. This specimen comes from a study of T cell repertoires in cytomegalovirus infection. Study-level information: An indication of both CMV infection and matching HLA type came from public TCR beta signatures. General observations from the study: HLA-C-restricted TCR beta clonotypes specific for CMV led the ex vivo response.

TCRdb called the reads again in MiXCR, with one record for every CDR3 protein. In the table there are 80,000 to 130,000 distinct CDR3 sequences, under 25% of which are singletons. V lost 2 bases, J lost 5 bases, and 25 bases lay in between. The CDR3 sequence is 17 residues long. Germline V gene data show CDR1 as DFQATT and CDR2 as SNEGSKA (reference sequence). Input material: CD8+ T cells from PBMCs. The chain recombines TRBV20-1 with TRBJ2-7; the D gene could be TRBD1 or TRBD2 (6 bases each). The TCR originated in a human donor in good health (CMV status not recorded). Some clones in this sample may be carry-over from other donors' samples. The CDR3, as DNA: TGCAGTGCTAGATACGAAGGGGGGCGCCTGGTGGAGGACGAGCAGTACTTC. It yields the protein CSARYEGGRLVEDEQYF.